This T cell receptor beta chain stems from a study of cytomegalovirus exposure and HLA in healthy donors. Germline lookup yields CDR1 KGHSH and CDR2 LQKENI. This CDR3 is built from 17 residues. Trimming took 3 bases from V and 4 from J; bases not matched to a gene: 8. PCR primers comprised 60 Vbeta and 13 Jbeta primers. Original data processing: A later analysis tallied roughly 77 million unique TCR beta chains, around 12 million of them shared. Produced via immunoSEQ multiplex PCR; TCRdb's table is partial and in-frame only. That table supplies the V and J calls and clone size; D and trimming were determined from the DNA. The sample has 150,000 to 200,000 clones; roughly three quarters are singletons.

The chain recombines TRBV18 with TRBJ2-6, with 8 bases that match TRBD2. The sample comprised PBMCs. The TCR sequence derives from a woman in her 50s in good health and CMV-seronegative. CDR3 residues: CASSPKTGGAGANVLTF. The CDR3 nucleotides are TGTGCCAGCTCACCTAAGACGGGGGGGGCCGGGGCCAACGTCCTGACTTTC.